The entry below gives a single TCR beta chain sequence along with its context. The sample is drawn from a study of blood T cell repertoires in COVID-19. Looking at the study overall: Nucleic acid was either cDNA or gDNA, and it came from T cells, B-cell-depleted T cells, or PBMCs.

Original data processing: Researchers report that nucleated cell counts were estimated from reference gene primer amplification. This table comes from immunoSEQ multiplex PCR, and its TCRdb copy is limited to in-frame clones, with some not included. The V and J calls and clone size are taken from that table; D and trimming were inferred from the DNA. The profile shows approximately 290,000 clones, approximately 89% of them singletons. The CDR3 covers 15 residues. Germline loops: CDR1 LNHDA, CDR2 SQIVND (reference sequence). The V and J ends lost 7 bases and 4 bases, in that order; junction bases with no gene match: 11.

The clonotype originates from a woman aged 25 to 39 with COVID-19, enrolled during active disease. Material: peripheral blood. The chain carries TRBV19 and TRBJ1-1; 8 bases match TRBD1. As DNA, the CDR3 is TGTGCCAGTATCGGGACAGGTACCTTCGGCACTGAAGCTTTCTTT. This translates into CASIGTGTFGTEAFF.